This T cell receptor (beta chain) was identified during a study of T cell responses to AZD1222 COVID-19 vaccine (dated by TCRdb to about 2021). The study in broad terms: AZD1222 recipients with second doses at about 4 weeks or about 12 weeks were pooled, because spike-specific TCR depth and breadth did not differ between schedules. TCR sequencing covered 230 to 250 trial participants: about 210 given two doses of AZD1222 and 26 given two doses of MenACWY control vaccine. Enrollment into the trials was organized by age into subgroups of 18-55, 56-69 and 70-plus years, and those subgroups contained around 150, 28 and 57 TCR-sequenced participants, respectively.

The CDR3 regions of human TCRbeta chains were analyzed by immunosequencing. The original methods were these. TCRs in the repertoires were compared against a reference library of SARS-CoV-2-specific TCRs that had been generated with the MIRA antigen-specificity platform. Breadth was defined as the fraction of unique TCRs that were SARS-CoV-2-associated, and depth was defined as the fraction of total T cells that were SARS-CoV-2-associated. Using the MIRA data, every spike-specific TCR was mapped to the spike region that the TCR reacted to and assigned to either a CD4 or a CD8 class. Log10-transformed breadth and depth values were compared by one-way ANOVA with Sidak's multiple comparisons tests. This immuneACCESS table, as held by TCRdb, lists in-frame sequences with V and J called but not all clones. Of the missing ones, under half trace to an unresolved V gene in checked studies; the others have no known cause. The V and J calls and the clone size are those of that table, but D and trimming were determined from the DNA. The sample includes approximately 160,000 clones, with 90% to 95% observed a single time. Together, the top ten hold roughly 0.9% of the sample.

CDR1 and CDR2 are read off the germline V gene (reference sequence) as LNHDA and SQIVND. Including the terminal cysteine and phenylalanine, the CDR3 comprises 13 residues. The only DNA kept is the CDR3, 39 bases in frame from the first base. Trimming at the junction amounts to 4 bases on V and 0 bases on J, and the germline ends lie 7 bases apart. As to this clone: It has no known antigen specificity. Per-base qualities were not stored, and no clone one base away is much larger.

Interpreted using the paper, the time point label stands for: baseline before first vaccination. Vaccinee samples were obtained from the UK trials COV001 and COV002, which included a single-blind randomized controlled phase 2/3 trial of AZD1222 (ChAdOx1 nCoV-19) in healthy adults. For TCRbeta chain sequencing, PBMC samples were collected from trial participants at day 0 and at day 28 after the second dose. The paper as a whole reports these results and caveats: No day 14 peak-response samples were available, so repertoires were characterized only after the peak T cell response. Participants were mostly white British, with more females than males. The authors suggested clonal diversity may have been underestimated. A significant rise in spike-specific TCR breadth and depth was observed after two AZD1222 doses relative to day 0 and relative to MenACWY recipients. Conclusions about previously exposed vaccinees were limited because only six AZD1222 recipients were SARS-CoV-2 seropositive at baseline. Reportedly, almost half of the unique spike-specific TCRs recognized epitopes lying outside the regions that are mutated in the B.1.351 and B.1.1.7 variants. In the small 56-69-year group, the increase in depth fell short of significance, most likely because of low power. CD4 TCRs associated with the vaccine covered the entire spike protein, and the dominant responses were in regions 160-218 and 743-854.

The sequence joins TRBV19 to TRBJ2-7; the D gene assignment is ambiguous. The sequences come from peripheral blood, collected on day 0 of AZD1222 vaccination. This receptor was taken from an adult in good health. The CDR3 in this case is CASSTTFSYEQYF. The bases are TGTGCCAGTAGTACAACCTTCTCCTACGAGCAGTACTTC.